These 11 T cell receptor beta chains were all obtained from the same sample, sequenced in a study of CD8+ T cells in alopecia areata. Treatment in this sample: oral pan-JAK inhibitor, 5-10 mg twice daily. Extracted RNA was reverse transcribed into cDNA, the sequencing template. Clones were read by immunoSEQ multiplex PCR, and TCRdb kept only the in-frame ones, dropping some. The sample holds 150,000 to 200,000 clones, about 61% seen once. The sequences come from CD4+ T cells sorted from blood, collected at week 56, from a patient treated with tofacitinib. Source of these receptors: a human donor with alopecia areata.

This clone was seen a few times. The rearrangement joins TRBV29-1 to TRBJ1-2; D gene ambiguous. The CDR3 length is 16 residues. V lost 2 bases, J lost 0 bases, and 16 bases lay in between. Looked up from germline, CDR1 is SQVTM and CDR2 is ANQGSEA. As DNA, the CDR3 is TGCAGCGTTGAAAGGCCGGGCCCAGTCTCTAACTATGGCTACACCTTC. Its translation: CSVERPGPVSNYGYTF.

As DNA, the CDR3 is TGCGCCAGCAGCCGCGCGGTGGGCGGCCTACAAGAGACCCAGTACTTC. Protein sequence: CASSRAVGGLQETQYF. V and J are TRBV5-1 and TRBJ2-5; D not certain. Trimming pared 4 bases from V and 2 bases from J, leaving 18 bases between. This CDR3 region has 16 residues. In germline, CDR1 is SGHRS, CDR2 YFSETQ.

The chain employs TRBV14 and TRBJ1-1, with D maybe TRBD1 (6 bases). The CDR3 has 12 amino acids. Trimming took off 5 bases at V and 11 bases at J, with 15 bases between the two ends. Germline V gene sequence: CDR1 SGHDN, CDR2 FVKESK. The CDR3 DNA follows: TGTGCCAGCAGCTACAGCAGGGGCGAGGCTTTCTTT. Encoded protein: CASSYSRGEAFF.

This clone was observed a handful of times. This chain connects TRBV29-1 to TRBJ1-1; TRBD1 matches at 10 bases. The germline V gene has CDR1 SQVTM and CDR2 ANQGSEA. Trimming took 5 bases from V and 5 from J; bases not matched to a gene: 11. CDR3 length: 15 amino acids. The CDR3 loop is CSVSGTGASGTEAFF. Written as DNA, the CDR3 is TGCAGCGTTTCCGGGACAGGGGCGTCGGGAACTGAAGCTTTCTTT.

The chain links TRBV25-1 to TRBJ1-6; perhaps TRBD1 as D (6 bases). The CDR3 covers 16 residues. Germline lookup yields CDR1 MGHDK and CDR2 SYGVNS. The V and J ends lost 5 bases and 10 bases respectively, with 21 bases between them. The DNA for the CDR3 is TGTGCCAGCAGTCAAACCGGAACAGGGCTGGGGTCACCCCTCCACTTT. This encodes CASSQTGTGLGSPLHF.

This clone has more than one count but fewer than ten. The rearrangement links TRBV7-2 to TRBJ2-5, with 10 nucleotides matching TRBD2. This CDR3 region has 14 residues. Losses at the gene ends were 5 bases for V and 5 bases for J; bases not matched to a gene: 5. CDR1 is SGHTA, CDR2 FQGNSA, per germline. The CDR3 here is CASSVASGGETQYF. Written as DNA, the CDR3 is TGTGCCAGCAGCGTGGCTAGCGGGGGTGAGACCCAGTACTTC.

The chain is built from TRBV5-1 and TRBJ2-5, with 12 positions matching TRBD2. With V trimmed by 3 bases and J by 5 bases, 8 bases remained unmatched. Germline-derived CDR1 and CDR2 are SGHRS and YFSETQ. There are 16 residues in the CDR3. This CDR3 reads CASSSASGGARETQYF. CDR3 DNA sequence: TGCGCCAGCAGCTCCGCTAGCGGGGGGGCCCGGGAGACCCAGTACTTC.

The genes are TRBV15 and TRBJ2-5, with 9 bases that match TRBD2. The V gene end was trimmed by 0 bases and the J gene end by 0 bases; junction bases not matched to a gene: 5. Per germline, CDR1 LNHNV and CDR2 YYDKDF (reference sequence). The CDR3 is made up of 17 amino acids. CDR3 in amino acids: CATSRDEGLAYQETQYF. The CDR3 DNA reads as TGTGCCACCAGCAGAGATGAAGGACTAGCGTACCAAGAGACCCAGTACTTC. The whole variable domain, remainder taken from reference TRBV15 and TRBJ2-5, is DAMVIQNPRYQVTQFGKPVTLSCSQTLNHNVMYWYQQKSSQAPKLLFHYYDKDFNNEADTPDNFQSRRPNTSFCFLDIRSPGLGDTAMYLCATSRDEGLAYQETQYFGPGTRLLVL.

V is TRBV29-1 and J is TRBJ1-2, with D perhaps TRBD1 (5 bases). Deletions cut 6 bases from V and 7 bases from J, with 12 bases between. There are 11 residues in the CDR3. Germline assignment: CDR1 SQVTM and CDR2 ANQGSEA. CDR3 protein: CSVGGDGGYTF. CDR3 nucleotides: TGCAGCGTCGGGGGGGATGGTGGCTACACCTTC.

DNA for the CDR3: TGCGCCAGTTCTACCCGGGGGAGGGCAGATACGCAGTATTTT. Protein product: CASSTRGRADTQYF. The chain links TRBV5-1 to TRBJ2-3; TRBD2 agrees at 7 bases. In germline, CDR1 is SGHRS, CDR2 YFSETQ. The trim removed 8 bases at V and 4 bases at J, leaving 10 bases unmatched. The CDR3 has 14 residues.

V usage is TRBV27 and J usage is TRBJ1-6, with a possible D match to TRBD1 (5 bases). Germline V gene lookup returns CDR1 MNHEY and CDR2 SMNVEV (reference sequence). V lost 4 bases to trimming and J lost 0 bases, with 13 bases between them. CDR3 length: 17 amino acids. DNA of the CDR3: TGTGCCAGCAGTTCCCGACAGTCAAGCTCCTATAATTCACCCCTCCACTTT. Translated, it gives CASSSRQSSSYNSPLHF.